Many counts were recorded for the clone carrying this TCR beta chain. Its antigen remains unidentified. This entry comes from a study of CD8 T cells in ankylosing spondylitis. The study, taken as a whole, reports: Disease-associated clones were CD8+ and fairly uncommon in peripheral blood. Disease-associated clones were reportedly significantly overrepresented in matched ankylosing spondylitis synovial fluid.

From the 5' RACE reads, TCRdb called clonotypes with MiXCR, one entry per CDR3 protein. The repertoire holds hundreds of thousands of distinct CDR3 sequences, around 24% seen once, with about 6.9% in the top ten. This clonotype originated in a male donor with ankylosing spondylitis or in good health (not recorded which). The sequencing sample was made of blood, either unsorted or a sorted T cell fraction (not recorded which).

The CDR3 nucleotides read TGTGCCAGCAGTTACTCGAGAGGTCCTGGGGTGAATTCACCCCTCCACTTT. Its translation is CASSYSRGPGVNSPLHF. The J gene is TRBJ1-6, the V gene TRBV6-5; D remains unclear. The CDR3 covers 17 residues. Trimming took off 0 bases at V and 7 bases at J, with 16 bases between the two ends. Germline V gene lookup returns CDR1 MNHEY and CDR2 SVGAGI.